The 5 T cell receptor beta chains presented below share a single source sample, sequenced in a study of cytomegalovirus exposure and HLA in healthy donors. The study ran its PCR with 60 Vbeta and 13 Jbeta primers. The assay was immunoSEQ multiplex PCR, and TCRdb's table has in-frame clones only and misses some. The sample contains tens of thousands of clones, approximately 82% of which appear only once. Sequences were obtained from PBMCs. These receptors all stem from a man aged 50 to 60 in good health and CMV-seronegative.

This chain uses TRBV2 with TRBJ2-3; no firm D call. Germline V gene data show CDR1 as SNHLY and CDR2 as FYNNEI. Trimming left V 6 bases short and J 6 bases short, with 7 bases between. The CDR3 extends over 11 amino acids. CDR3 nucleotides: TGTGCCAGCAGCTACCCCGATACGCAGTATTTT. Translating gives CASSYPDTQYF.

V is TRBV11-2 and J is TRBJ2-7, with TRBD1 matching 10 bases. The CDR3 totals 14 residues. Germline V lookup: CDR1 SGHAT, CDR2 FQNNGV. Trimming cost V 3 bases and J 5 bases; bases outside gene matches: 4. CDR3 DNA sequence: TGTGCCAGCAGCTTTGACAGGGGGCGGCACGAGCAGTACTTC. This sequence encodes CASSFDRGRHEQYF. The variable domain in full, with the rest retrieved from reference TRBV11-2 and TRBJ2-7, is EAGVAQSPRYKIIEKRQSVAFWCNPISGHATLYWYQQILGQGPKLLIQFQNNGVVDDSQLPKDRFSAERLKGVDSTLKIQPAKLEDSAVYLCASSFDRGRHEQYFGPGTRLTVT.

The chain employs TRBV6-1 and TRBJ1-5; no firm D call. This CDR3 is built from 14 residues. V gave up 0 bases and J gave up 9 bases, with 12 bases separating them. Germline assignment: CDR1 MNHNS and CDR2 SASEGT. In DNA, the CDR3 is TGTGCCAGCAGTGAAGCGATGGCACCCAGGCCCCAGCATTTT. This translates into CASSEAMAPRPQHF.

This clone was recorded only once. The rearrangement uses TRBV19 and TRBJ2-5, with 7 bases lining up with TRBD1. Unmatched junction bases numbered 5, after V lost 6 bases and J lost 4 bases. Germline V gene sequence: CDR1 LNHDA, CDR2 SQIVND (reference sequence). The CDR3 sequence is 13 residues long. CDR3 coding DNA: TGTGCCAGTAGAAGACAGGGTGGAGAGACCCAGTACTTC. Translated, it gives CASRRQGGETQYF.

The chain carries TRBV7-3 and TRBJ2-1; 12 nucleotides agree with TRBD2. CDR3 length: 17 residues. Germline V CDR1 and CDR2: SGHTA, FQGTGA. V was pared by 0 bases and J by 4 bases, with 4 bases of the junction left unmatched. CDR3 DNA sequence: TGTGCCAGCAGCTTAACCCCTAGCGGGGGGGGTTACAATGAGCAGTTCTTC. Its protein is CASSLTPSGGGYNEQFF. The complete variable domain, with remaining parts taken from reference TRBV7-3 and TRBJ2-1, reads GAGVSQTPSNKVTEKGKYVELRCDPISGHTALYWYRQSLGQGPEFLIYFQGTGAADDSGLPNDRFFAVRPEGSVSTLKIQRTERGDSAVYLCASSLTPSGGGYNEQFFGPGTRLTVL.